The source of this T cell receptor beta chain is a study of T-cell memory formation after mild COVID-19. Overall study findings and caveats: Cross-reactive memory appears to have joined, as suggested by some responding clones showing up in pre-infection memory. Shrinking CD4+ clones resided mostly in CM and EM, and CD8+ ones in EMRA.

As to this clonotype: The antigen is not known.

TCRdb passed the 5' RACE reads through MiXCR, listing each CDR3 protein once. The sample contains 200,000 to 250,000 distinct CDR3 sequences, over 9.5% of which appear only once. The sample comprised PBMCs or a T cell subset sorted from them (not recorded which). The origin of this receptor is a man between 18 and 29 years old who had mild COVID-19 (a few samples of this study predate the infection). Cell type and time point are not known.

This CDR3 reads CATKTETLNTGELFF. The CDR3 nucleotides are TGCGCCACCAAGACGGAGACTTTAAACACCGGGGAGCTGTTTTTT. The chain uses TRBV5-1 and TRBJ2-2; D is unresolved. V lost 9 bases and J lost 2, with 17 bases in between. The CDR3 consists of 15 residues. Germline values: CDR1 SGHRS, CDR2 YFSETQ.